One and the same sample provided the 32 T cell receptor beta chains below, sequenced in a study of blood T cell repertoires in COVID-19. Using immunoSEQ multiplex PCR, the repertoire was profiled, and TCRdb retains in-frame clones only, with some absent. The sample has roughly 79,000 clones, about nine tenths seen once. Sample: peripheral blood. These receptors came from a woman aged 45-65 years with acute or convalescent COVID-19.

This clone was recorded only once. The V gene is TRBV24-1, the J gene TRBJ1-5, with 9 positions matching TRBD1. This CDR3 has 16 residues. Germline CDR1 and CDR2: KGHDR and SFDVKD. Losses at the gene ends were 3 bases for V and 2 bases for J; bases not matched to a gene: 4. CDR3 bases: TGTGCCACCAGTGATGGGAGGACAGGGGGCAATCAGCCCCAGCATTTT. Encoded protein: CATSDGRTGGNQPQHF.

The chain links TRBV3-1 (or the pseudogene TRBV3-2) to TRBJ1-6; no reliable D call. Trimming left V 3 bases short and J 0 bases short, with 3 bases between. Germline loops: CDR1 LGHDT, CDR2 YNNKEL (reference sequence). The CDR3 is 14 residues long. CDR3: CASSQSSYNSPLHF. In DNA form, the CDR3 reads TGTGCCAGCAGCCAGAGCTCCTATAATTCACCCCTCCACTTT.

The V gene is TRBV3-1 (or the pseudogene TRBV3-2), the J gene TRBJ2-7; a weak D match, TRBD1 (6 bases). Trimming removed 4 bases at V and 3 bases at J, with 16 bases between. The CDR3 consists of 15 residues. Germline assignment: CDR1 LGHDT and CDR2 YNNKEL (reference sequence). CDR3 in amino acids: CASSPRGTWGYEQYF. CDR3 DNA: TGTGCCAGCAGCCCCAGGGGCACCTGGGGCTACGAGCAGTACTTC.

This clone has more than one count but fewer than ten. The rearrangement links TRBV5-6 to TRBJ1-5; D might be TRBD1 (6 bases). Trimming left V 3 bases short and J 2 bases short, with 12 bases between. Germline CDR1 SGHDT, CDR2 YYEEEE. The CDR3 is 15 residues long. The CDR3 loop is CASSSQGQGNQPQHF. CDR3 coding DNA: TGTGCCAGCAGCTCTCAGGGGCAAGGCAATCAGCCCCAGCATTTT.

This clone is a singleton in its sample. The chain has TRBV11-2 and TRBJ2-1, with 8 bases aligning to TRBD2. V trimming: 6 bases; J trimming: 0 bases; junction bases outside the gene matches: 7. CDR3 length: 16 residues. The germline CDR1 and CDR2 sequences are SGHAT and FQNNGV. The CDR3 loop reads CASRPLSGTSYNEQFF. The CDR3, as DNA: TGTGCCAGCAGGCCCCTTAGCGGGACCTCCTACAATGAGCAGTTCTTC.

The CDR3 region has the DNA TGCGCCAGCAGCCAAGGCAGATCAACAGGGAATTCACCCCTCCACTTT. Translation: CASSQGRSTGNSPLHF. The chain recombines TRBV4-1 with TRBJ1-6, with D perhaps TRBD1 (6 bases). The CDR3 runs 16 residues. The ends were cut back, 1 base at V and 7 bases at J, with 14 bases in the middle. Germline CDR1 and CDR2: MGHRA and YSYEKL.

The chain recombines TRBV5-4 with TRBJ1-1; the match to TRBD1 covers 9 bases. V shed 4 bases and J 6 bases; nucleotides not matched to a gene: 7. Germline lookup yields CDR1 SGHNT and CDR2 YYREEE (reference sequence). The length of the CDR3 is 14 residues. The CDR3 region has the DNA TGTGCCAGCAGCAGACAACAGGGGGCCGCTGAAGCTTTCTTT. Translating gives CASSRQQGAAEAFF.

CDR3 amino acids: CASNFPGGGEPQHF. The CDR3 DNA is TGTGCCAGTAACTTCCCAGGGGGCGGGGAGCCCCAGCATTTT. The chain has TRBV19 and TRBJ1-5; TRBD1 aligns across 8 bases. CDR1 is LNHDA, CDR2 SQIVND, per germline (reference sequence). J lost 8 bases, V lost 7 bases, and 10 bases had no gene match. This CDR3 has 14 residues.

The chain uses TRBV12-3 or TRBV12-4 and TRBJ2-7; a possible D gene is TRBD2 (8 bases). V was pared by 6 bases and J by 5 bases, with 14 bases between. The CDR3 covers 13 residues. CDR3 nucleotide sequence: TGTGCCAGCAGGCGTAGCGGGACAGACGAGCAGTACTTC. Residues: CASRRSGTDEQYF.

The V call is TRBV15, the J call TRBJ2-5; 12 nucleotides align to TRBD1. The V gene's germline CDR1 is LNHNV and CDR2 YYDKDF (reference sequence). V shed 4 bases and J 5 bases; nucleotides not matched to a gene: 14. This CDR3 spans 18 amino acids. The CDR3: CATSKGTGGYTLMETQYF. The DNA of the CDR3 is TGTGCCACCAGCAAGGGGACAGGGGGCTACACATTGATGGAGACCCAGTACTTC. The variable domain in full, with the rest retrieved from reference TRBV15 and TRBJ2-5, is DAMVIQNPRYQVTQFGKPVTLSCSQTLNHNVMYWYQQKSSQAPKLLFHYYDKDFNNEADTPDNFQSRRPNTSFCFLDIRSPGLGDTAMYLCATSKGTGGYTLMETQYFGPGTRLLVL.

This chain joins TRBV10-3 and TRBJ2-3; TRBD2 matches 7 bases. J gave up 7 bases and V 0 bases, and 13 bases lay outside the gene matches. There are 17 residues in the CDR3. Looked up from germline, CDR1 is ENHRY and CDR2 is SYGVKD. The CDR3 DNA reads as TGTGCCATCAGTGAGTCGGTCGGGACTAACGCACGTTATACGCAGTATTTT. It specifies CAISESVGTNARYTQYF.

The gene calls are TRBV2 and TRBJ1-1; TRBD1 aligns across 8 bases. CDR1 SNHLY and CDR2 FYNNEI come from the germline V gene. V lost 9 bases and J lost 6; bases outside the gene matches: 6. The CDR3 sequence is 12 residues long. The CDR3 sequence is CARRTGSAEAFF. Here the CDR3 DNA reads TGTGCCAGGAGGACAGGGTCGGCTGAAGCTTTCTTT.

V usage is TRBV6-5 and J usage is TRBJ2-1, with TRBD2 matching over 11 bases. V was clipped by 6 bases and J by 6 bases; unmatched bases: 1. The CDR3 runs 13 residues. Per the germline V gene, CDR1 is MNHEY and CDR2 is SVGAGI. The DNA for the CDR3 is TGTGCCAGCAGACTAGCGGGGGCCAATGAGCAGTTCTTC. Its protein product is CASRLAGANEQFF.

V gene TRBV4-3 combines with J gene TRBJ2-3; tentative D call: TRBD2 (6 bases). Germline CDR1 LGHNA, CDR2 YSLEER. Between the trimmed V and J ends, which lost 1 base and 1 base, there was a span of 6 bases. The CDR3 contains 14 residues. CDR3 sequence (DNA): TGCGCCAGCAGCCAAGTAGCGGGCACAGATACGCAGTATTTT. Translating gives CASSQVAGTDTQYF.

This chain joins TRBV4-2 and TRBJ2-1; 10 bases fit TRBD2. Per germline, CDR1 LGHNA and CDR2 YNFKEQ. The CDR3 extends over 17 amino acids. Trimming cost V 1 base and J 9 bases; bases outside gene matches: 12. The chain's CDR3 is CASSQGPSGGAHGEQFF. In DNA form, the CDR3 reads TGTGCCAGCAGCCAAGGGCCCAGCGGGGGGGCCCATGGTGAGCAGTTCTTC.

This clone is deemed medium-sized. The chain is built from TRBV6-6 and TRBJ2-2; possibly TRBD2 for D (6 bases). The CDR3 runs to 13 residues. The germline gives CDR1 MNHNY, CDR2 SVGAGI (reference sequence). Deletions cut 8 bases from V and 4 bases from J, with 11 bases between. The CDR3 coding sequence is TGTGCCAGCGGGCGGGGAGGCACCGGGGAGCTGTTTTTT. This sequence encodes CASGRGGTGELFF.

This clone was seen just once. The chain joins TRBV5-4 to TRBJ1-1; D unresolved. Germline CDR1 is SGHNT and CDR2 is YYREEE (reference sequence). There are 13 residues in the CDR3. Trimming removed 6 bases at V and 3 bases at J, with 12 bases between. CDR3: CASNYSFYTEAFF. DNA for the CDR3: TGTGCCAGCAACTATTCATTTTACACTGAAGCTTTCTTT.

The CDR3 here is CARPQSIDFKRGGETQYF. CDR3 nucleotides: TGTGCCAGACCGCAAAGTATAGACTTCAAGCGGGGTGGGGAGACCCAGTACTTC. The chain couples TRBV5-3 to TRBJ2-5; 7 bases are shared with TRBD2. TRBV5-3 belongs to the ORF category, with a function that is uncertain. The CDR3 loop spans 18 amino acids. The trim removed 7 bases at V and 5 bases at J, leaving 23 bases unmatched.

J is TRBJ2-7 and V is TRBV21-1; TRBD2, the table's D call, lacks a check against the DNA. TRBV21-1 is noted as a pseudogene. This CDR3 comprises 20 residues. CDR3 region: CASSVRGRRTSGSETYEQYF. In DNA form, the CDR3 reads TGTGCCAGCAGCGTCAGGGGGCGACGGACTAGCGGAAGTGAAACCTACGAGCAGTACTTC.

The chain employs TRBV18 and TRBJ1-6; TRBD1 matches at 9 bases. The CDR3 sequence is 14 residues long. V trimming: 2 bases; J trimming: 7 bases; junction bases outside the gene matches: 0. CDR1 and CDR2 (germline): KGHSH, LQKENI. In nucleotides, the CDR3 is TGTGCCAGCTCACCAGGGACAGGGAATTCACCCCTCCACTTT. Translation: CASSPGTGNSPLHF.

The V call is TRBV7-8, the J call TRBJ2-2, with 16 bases lining up with TRBD2. The CDR3 contains 17 residues. CDR1 SGHVS and CDR2 FQNEAQ come from the germline V gene. J was trimmed by 6 bases and V by 5 bases; bases with no gene match: 6. Here the CDR3 DNA reads TGTGCCAGCAGCATCGGGACTAGCGGGAGGGCCCCCGGGGAGCTGTTTTTT. It is translated as CASSIGTSGRAPGELFF.

V usage is TRBV3-1 (or the pseudogene TRBV3-2) and J usage is TRBJ2-5; a possible D gene is TRBD2 (5 bases). Germline V lookup: CDR1 LGHDT, CDR2 YNNKEL (reference sequence). The CDR3 has 15 residues. V was shortened by 3 bases and J by 5 bases, with 16 bases between the two germline ends. As DNA, the CDR3 is TGTGCCAGCAGCCAGACCTGGGGAGCGGTCGAGACCCAGTACTTC. Encoded protein: CASSQTWGAVETQYF.

The chain is built from TRBV6-8 and TRBJ2-3, with TRBD2 matching 11 bases. The CDR3 contains 16 residues. V dropped 1 base and J dropped 3; count of bases not matched to a gene: 3. Germline CDR1 MNHGY, CDR2 SAAAGT. As DNA, the CDR3 is TGTGCCAGCAGTTACTTAGCGGGAGGGAGAACAGATACGCAGTATTTT. It encodes CASSYLAGGRTDTQYF.

The V call is TRBV6-4, the J call TRBJ1-5; tentatively, D is TRBD1 (5 bases). The CDR3 is 14 amino acids. In germline, CDR1 is MRHNA, CDR2 SNTAGT. The V and J ends lost 3 bases and 6 bases respectively, with 12 bases between them. The CDR3 loop reads CASSEAGSGQPQHF. For the CDR3, the DNA is TGTGCCAGCAGTGAAGCAGGGTCAGGTCAGCCCCAGCATTTT.

The chain couples TRBV6-6 to TRBJ1-5, with D hard to call. The V gene lost 2 bases and the J gene lost 11 bases, with 22 bases spanning the gap. There are 16 residues in the CDR3. Germline CDR1 is MNHNY and CDR2 is SVGAGI (reference sequence). In DNA, the CDR3 is TGTGCCAGCAGTTACCTTATGCCGACGGGTGGTTCGACCCAGCATTTT. Amino acids: CASSYLMPTGGSTQHF.

The rearrangement links TRBV28 to TRBJ1-4, with 7 bases identical to TRBD1. Losses at the gene ends were 6 bases for V and 4 bases for J; bases not matched to a gene: 5. The CDR3 has 14 residues. CDR1 is MDHEN, CDR2 SYDVKM, per germline. The CDR3 here is CASSLGQVNEKLFF. The CDR3 DNA follows: TGTGCCAGCAGCCTAGGACAGGTTAATGAAAAACTGTTTTTT.

The V and J genes are TRBV9 and TRBJ1-2; perhaps TRBD1 as D (5 bases). Germline values: CDR1 SGDLS, CDR2 YYNGEE. V shed 0 bases and J shed 3 bases, with 6 bases lying between them. CDR3 length: 13 residues. CDR3 sequence (DNA): TGTGCCAGCAGCGTAGCGACAGACTATGGCTACACCTTC. Its protein is CASSVATDYGYTF.

The CDR3 DNA sequence: TGTGCCAGCAGTGAAGGTCCACCGACTAGGGTAGAGACCCAGTACTTC. Its protein is CASSEGPPTRVETQYF. The rearrangement uses TRBV6-1 and TRBJ2-5; tentatively, D is TRBD2 (6 bases). Between the trimmed V and J ends, which lost 1 base and 4 bases, there was a span of 16 bases. The CDR3 is made up of 16 amino acids. Per the germline V gene, CDR1 is MNHNS and CDR2 is SASEGT.

The chain carries TRBV9 and TRBJ2-2; 11 nucleotides match TRBD1. V shed 4 bases, J shed 1 base, and the junction held 9 bases outside the gene matches. This CDR3 is built from 18 residues. Germline V gene lookup returns CDR1 SGDLS and CDR2 YYNGEE. The CDR3 nucleotides are TGTGCCAGCAGCCGCTCGACCGGGACAGGGGGGAACACCGGGGAGCTGTTTTTT. Protein: CASSRSTGTGGNTGELFF.

This rearrangement joins TRBV3-1 (or the pseudogene TRBV3-2) to TRBJ2-7; TRBD2 agrees at 8 bases. Trimming cost V 0 bases and J 4 bases; bases outside gene matches: 8. Germline V gene data show CDR1 as LGHDT and CDR2 as YNNKEL (reference sequence). This CDR3 contains 16 residues. Written as DNA, the CDR3 is TGTGCCAGCAGCCAAGATAGAAGCGGGAGTGCGTACGAGCAGTACTTC. It yields the protein CASSQDRSGSAYEQYF.

The rearrangement uses TRBV5-8 and TRBJ2-1; TRBD2 is a possible D gene (6 bases). Germline loops: CDR1 SGHTS, CDR2 YDEGEE. V shed 6 bases and J shed 7 bases, with 14 bases lying between them. The CDR3 is 13 residues long. This CDR3 is CASNPLLANEQFF. For the CDR3, the DNA is TGTGCCAGCAACCCTCTCCTAGCGAATGAGCAGTTCTTC.

This clone has only a few counts. The chain recombines TRBV5-6 with TRBJ1-1; D is perhaps TRBD1 (5 bases). Germline values: CDR1 SGHDT, CDR2 YYEEEE. This CDR3 comprises 14 residues. Trimming shortened V by 3 bases and J by 5 bases, and 14 bases separated the two germline ends. The CDR3 nucleotides are TGTGCCAGCAGCTCTACAGGAAGTCGGACTGAAGCTTTCTTT. This gives the protein CASSSTGSRTEAFF.